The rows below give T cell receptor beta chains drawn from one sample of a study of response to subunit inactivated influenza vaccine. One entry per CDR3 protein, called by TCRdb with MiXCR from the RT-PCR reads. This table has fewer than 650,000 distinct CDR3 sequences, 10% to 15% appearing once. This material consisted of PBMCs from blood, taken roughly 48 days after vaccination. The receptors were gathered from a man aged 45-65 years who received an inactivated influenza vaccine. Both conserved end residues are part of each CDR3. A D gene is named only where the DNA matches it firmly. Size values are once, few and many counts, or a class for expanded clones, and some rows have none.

CASATNREYGYTF | TGTGCCAGCGCCACAAACAGGGAGTATGGCTACACCTTC | TRBJ1-2 | many | TRBV11-1 | .
CASTGETQYF | TGTGCCAGCACGGGCGAGACCCAGTACTTC | TRBJ2-5 | few | TRBV6-2/TRBV6-3 | .
CASSRRTGISNQPQHF | TGTGCCAGCAGTCGCAGGACAGGCATTAGCAATCAGCCCCAGCATTTT | TRBJ1-5 | . | TRBV27 | TRBD1
CASSGWGIYEQYF | TGTGCCAGCAGCGGGTGGGGGATCTACGAGCAGTACTTC | TRBJ2-7 | . | TRBV5-6 | .
CASSLWGNKNIQYF | TGTGCCAGCTCCCTATGGGGTAACAAAAACATTCAGTACTTC | TRBJ2-4 | many | TRBV2 | .
CASSQGGTGEQFF | TGTGCCAGCAGCCAGGGCGGGACAGGAGAGCAGTTCTTC | TRBJ2-1 | many | TRBV3-1 | TRBD1
CASSLTGLSEETQYF | TGTGCCAGCAGTTTAACGGGACTATCGGAAGAGACCCAGTACTTC | TRBJ2-5 | few | TRBV28 | TRBD2
CASRGPMSDTQYF | TGTGCCAGCAGAGGCCCCATGTCAGATACGCAGTATTTT | TRBJ2-3 | . | TRBV6-2/TRBV6-3 | .
CASSFNRGANYGYTF | TGCGCCAGCAGCTTTAACAGGGGTGCTAACTATGGCTACACCTTC | TRBJ1-2 | few | TRBV5-1 | TRBD1
CASSLAVWGHSYEQYF | TGCGCCAGCAGCTTGGCCGTGTGGGGCCACTCCTACGAGCAGTACTTC | TRBJ2-7 | . | TRBV5-1 | .
CASRSIDRPSNTEAFF | TGTGCCAGCAGAAGCATCGACAGGCCGTCGAACACTGAAGCTTTCTTT | TRBJ1-1 | few | TRBV6-1 | .
CASSFARSTEAFF | TGTGCCAGCAGTTTCGCCCGGAGCACTGAAGCTTTCTTT | TRBJ1-1 | few | TRBV12-3/TRBV12-4 | .
CASSFLAGAQVLNTGELFF | TGTGCCAGCAGCTTTCTAGCGGGGGCCCAGGTTTTAAACACCGGGGAGCTGTTTTTT | TRBJ2-2 | many | TRBV7-8 | TRBD2
CASSQDPRGKDNEQFF | TGTGCCAGCAGCCAAGATCCGCGCGGGAAGGATAATGAGCAGTTCTTC | TRBJ2-1 | few | TRBV4-2 | .
CASSTQRATEAFF | TGTGCCAGCAGTACCCAGCGGGCCACTGAAGCTTTCTTT | TRBJ1-1 | few | TRBV6-1 | .
CASRLDNRVGEQYF | TGTGCCAGCAGGCTTGACAACAGGGTTGGCGAGCAGTACTTC | TRBJ2-7 | . | TRBV7-2 | .
CASSSLDDYNEQFF | TGTGCCAGCAGCTCCTTGGACGATTACAATGAGCAGTTCTTC | TRBJ2-1 | many | TRBV7-3 | .
CASSQLGGSSYEQYF | TGTGCCAGCAGTCAACTTGGAGGGAGCTCCTACGAGCAGTACTTC | TRBJ2-7 | few | TRBV6-2/TRBV6-3 | .
CASNSPRGGSFVETQYF | TGTGCCAGTAATTCACCCCGCGGGGGGTCTTTTGTAGAGACCCAGTACTTC | TRBJ2-5 | . | TRBV12-3/TRBV12-4 | TRBD2
CATVSGTSGNNEQFF | TGTGCCACCGTCTCCGGGACTAGCGGGAACAATGAGCAGTTCTTC | TRBJ2-1 | few | TRBV15 | TRBD2
CASSSPTSGSFHEQYF | TGTGCCAGCAGTTCCCCGACTAGCGGGAGTTTCCACGAGCAGTACTTC | TRBJ2-7 | few | TRBV27 | TRBD2
CSVAAGGFGSPLHF | TGCAGCGTTGCGGCAGGGGGTTTCGGATCACCCCTCCACTTT | TRBJ1-6 | . | TRBV29-1 | TRBD1
CASSLVGTGSDTQYF | TGTGCCAGCAGCTTAGTTGGGACAGGGTCAGATACGCAGTATTTT | TRBJ2-3 | . | TRBV7-2 | TRBD1
CASSTTERRTYNEQFF | TGTGCCAGCAGTACTACCGAGCGGAGAACCTACAATGAGCAGTTCTTC | TRBJ2-1 | . | TRBV6-2/TRBV6-3 | .
CSARDSLGPYGYTF | TGCAGTGCTAGAGACTCCTTGGGGCCTTATGGCTACACCTTC | TRBJ1-2 | few | TRBV20-1 | .
CATSIDRQGPYEQYF | TGTGCCACCAGCATCGACCGACAGGGCCCCTACGAGCAGTACTTC | TRBJ2-7 | many | TRBV15 | TRBD1
CSARPGTSSRAQFF | TGCAGTGCTAGACCCGGGACTTCCTCCAGGGCGCAGTTCTTC | TRBJ2-1 | . | TRBV20-1 | .
CASSVEGLANEKLFF | TGTGCCAGCAGCGTAGAAGGGCTGGCTAATGAAAAACTGTTTTTT | TRBJ1-4 | few | TRBV9 | .
CASSIGGGVPYEQYF | TGTGCCAGCAGCATCGGCGGGGGGGTGCCCTACGAGCAGTACTTC | TRBJ2-7 | . | TRBV11-2 | TRBD2
CATSDRSGRTYNEQFF | TGTGCCACCAGTGATCGAAGCGGGAGGACATACAATGAGCAGTTCTTC | TRBJ2-1 | . | TRBV24-1 | TRBD2
CASSLGTSGIWEQYF | TGTGCCAGCAGCCTCGGGACTAGCGGGATATGGGAGCAGTACTTC | TRBJ2-7 | . | TRBV11-2 | TRBD2